This T cell receptor (beta chain) was sequenced for a study of cytomegalovirus exposure and HLA in healthy donors. All the people who gave samples were healthy bone marrow donors. Nominally healthy donors were sampled, though unrecorded immune exposures were likely. PCR used 60 Vbeta primers and 13 Jbeta primers. Here immunoSEQ multiplex PCR was the method, and the copy in TCRdb shows in-frame clones only, minus some. The data show about 170,000 clones, approximately 80% seen once. This CDR3 comprises 16 residues. V lost 0 bases and J lost 4, with 15 bases in between. The germline V gene encodes CDR1 MGHRA and CDR2 YSYEKL.

Sequenced sample: PBMCs. This sequence joins TRBV4-1 and TRBJ2-5; maybe TRBD1 (8 bases). This sequence originates from a boy aged 2 to 10 in good health and CMV-seronegative. The CDR3 region has the DNA TGCGCCAGCAGCCAAGAAATGAACAGGGGGGGAGAGACCCAGTACTTC. Its protein is CASSQEMNRGGETQYF.